Listed here are 16 T cell receptor beta chains from one sample, sequenced in a study of T cell responses to AZD1222 COVID-19 vaccine. Assay: immunoSEQ multiplex PCR; the TCRdb copy retains only in-frame clones and omits some. The sample carries around 150,000 clones, almost 95% recorded once. This specimen was peripheral blood, taken on day 0 of AZD1222 vaccination. Receptor source: an adult in good health.

This sequence joins TRBV6-5 and TRBJ1-6, with a possible D match to TRBD1 (6 bases). Between the trimmed V and J ends, which lost 4 bases and 9 bases, there was a span of 16 bases. The CDR3 extends over 15 amino acids. Germline CDR1 and CDR2: MNHEY and SVGAGI. CDR3 sequence: CASSWTGGGPSPLHF. CDR3 DNA sequence: TGTGCCAGCAGTTGGACCGGGGGCGGTCCTTCACCCCTCCACTTT.

This chain connects TRBV7-9 to TRBJ2-2; TRBD1 matches 8 bases. V lost 10 bases, J lost 7 bases, and 14 bases stayed unmatched. Per germline, CDR1 SEHNR and CDR2 FQNEAQ (reference sequence). CDR3 length equals 15 residues. The CDR3 DNA is TGTGCCACTGGGGACAGGATGGAGGCCGGCGGGGAGCTGTTTTTT. Encoded protein: CATGDRMEAGGELFF.

The chain combines TRBV27 with TRBJ1-2; the match to TRBD1 covers 7 bases. The germline V gene encodes CDR1 MNHEY and CDR2 SMNVEV (reference sequence). The CDR3 is 14 residues long. The ends lost 5 bases at V and 5 bases at J; junction bases unmatched: 8. CDR3 bases: TGTGCCAGCAGTGCACCGGGACAGCTTTATGGCTACACCTTC. Translation gives CASSAPGQLYGYTF.

In DNA form, the CDR3 reads TGTGCCAGCAGTTTATACCGTGGGGGGGCTGTAACCTACGAGCAGTACTTC. Its protein product is CASSLYRGGAVTYEQYF. The gene calls are TRBV28 and TRBJ2-7; TRBD2 might be the D (7 bases). CDR3 length equals 17 residues. V was cut by 1 base and J by 2 bases, with 18 bases left in between. Germline V gene lookup returns CDR1 MDHEN and CDR2 SYDVKM.

This chain joins TRBV27 and TRBJ1-5, with D maybe TRBD1 (5 bases). The V end lost 2 bases, the J end lost 2 bases, and 10 bases lay between the germline ends. This CDR3 spans 15 amino acids. Per germline, CDR1 MNHEY and CDR2 SMNVEV (reference sequence). CDR3 residues: CASSLGGRGNQPQHF. In DNA form, the CDR3 reads TGTGCCAGCAGTTTAGGTGGCAGGGGCAATCAGCCCCAGCATTTT.

On this clone: The same CDR3 also results from other DNA sequences found in this sample. The chain couples TRBV9 to TRBJ1-2; TRBD1 might be the D (6 bases). This CDR3 region has 14 residues. Germline CDR1 is SGDLS and CDR2 is YYNGEE. Between the trimmed V and J ends, which lost 2 bases and 0 bases, there was a span of 8 bases. CDR3 region: CASSVGGSNYGYTF. The CDR3 coding sequence is TGTGCCAGCAGCGTGGGGGGCTCTAACTATGGCTACACCTTC.

Remarks on this clone: Within the sample, other DNA sequences also encode this same CDR3. This chain links TRBV14 with TRBJ1-3; D call uncertain. The germline V gene has CDR1 SGHDN and CDR2 FVKESK. The CDR3 covers 13 residues. V dropped 0 bases and J dropped 4 bases, with 4 bases sitting between them. The CDR3 spells CASSQELGNTIYF. The CDR3 DNA reads as TGTGCCAGCAGCCAAGAATTAGGAAACACCATATATTTT.

The rearrangement uses TRBV15 and TRBJ2-7; D unclear. CDR3 length: 13 residues. Germline loops: CDR1 LNHNV, CDR2 YYDKDF (reference sequence). V lost 1 base and J 5 bases, leaving 9 bases between the germline ends. The CDR3 here is CATSRGVADEQYF. In nucleotides, the CDR3 is TGTGCCACCAGCAGAGGAGTAGCTGACGAGCAGTACTTC.

The chain recombines TRBV3-1 (or the pseudogene TRBV3-2) with TRBJ2-5; 14 positions match TRBD2. This CDR3 has 18 amino acids. Germline V gene lookup returns CDR1 LGHDT and CDR2 YNNKEL (reference sequence). V was pared by 4 bases and J by 2 bases, with 9 bases of the junction left unmatched. The CDR3 spells CASSPVPGLAGEQETQYF. The CDR3 DNA is TGTGCCAGCAGCCCGGTCCCGGGACTAGCGGGGGAACAAGAGACCCAGTACTTC.

This chain links TRBV28 with TRBJ2-5, with 12 bases that match TRBD2. The germline CDR1 and CDR2 sequences are MDHEN and SYDVKM. After removal of 4 bases from V and 4 bases from J, the junction contained 10 bases not matched to a gene. The CDR3 extends over 17 amino acids. CDR3 coding DNA: TGTGCCAGCAGTTCCCCCGGACTAGCGGGATTAGGAGAGACCCAGTACTTC. As protein: CASSSPGLAGLGETQYF.

The rearrangement joins TRBV7-3 to TRBJ2-3; 13 bases map to TRBD2. Trimming at V came to 1 base and at J to 4 bases, leaving 8 bases not matched to a gene. This CDR3 comprises 18 residues. CDR1 and CDR2 from the germline V gene are SGHTA and FQGTGA. CDR3 loop: CASSLMGTSGGAADTQYF. As DNA, the CDR3 is TGTGCCAGCAGCTTAATGGGAACTAGCGGGGGGGCCGCAGATACGCAGTATTTT.

The chain joins TRBV18 to TRBJ1-1, with 11 bases identical to TRBD1. Germline V lookup: CDR1 KGHSH, CDR2 LQKENI. Trimming removed 2 bases from V and 4 bases from J; junction bases left unmatched: 0. CDR3 length equals 14 residues. The CDR3: CASSPGTGGTEAFF. DNA of the CDR3: TGTGCCAGCTCACCAGGGACAGGGGGCACTGAAGCTTTCTTT.

V and J are TRBV11-3 and TRBJ2-2; 9 nucleotides agree with TRBD1. The CDR3 loop spans 16 amino acids. V lost 6 bases, J lost 2 bases, and 7 bases stayed unmatched. The V gene's germline CDR1 is SGHNT and CDR2 YENEEA. CDR3 DNA: TGTGCCAGCAGATCTAGGACAGGGGACAACACCGGGGAGCTGTTTTTT. This translates into CASRSRTGDNTGELFF. The whole variable domain, filled in from reference TRBV11-3 and TRBJ2-2, reads EAGVVQSPRYKIIEKKQPVAFWCNPISGHNTLYWYLQNLGQGPELLIRYENEEAVDDSQLPKDRFSAERLKGVDSTLKIQPAELGDSAVYLCASRSRTGDNTGELFFGEGSRLTVL.

The chain couples TRBV11-3 to TRBJ2-3; 12 bases line up with TRBD2. Losses at the gene ends were 1 base for V and 4 bases for J; bases not matched to a gene: 9. Per the germline V gene, CDR1 is SGHNT and CDR2 is YENEEA. This CDR3 has 18 amino acids. CDR3 bases: TGTGCCAGCAGCTTAGCCCCCGTACTAGCGGGAGGACCAGATACGCAGTATTTT. This translates into CASSLAPVLAGGPDTQYF. Looking up the rest from reference TRBV11-3 and TRBJ2-3 gives the full variable domain: EAGVVQSPRYKIIEKKQPVAFWCNPISGHNTLYWYLQNLGQGPELLIRYENEEAVDDSQLPKDRFSAERLKGVDSTLKIQPAELGDSAVYLCASSLAPVLAGGPDTQYFGPGTRLTVL.

The chain uses TRBV7-3 and TRBJ2-1; 10 nucleotides align to TRBD2. The CDR3 contains 15 residues. Germline V CDR1 and CDR2: SGHTA, FQGTGA. Germline trimming cut 5 bases from V and 8 bases from J; bases unmatched to any gene: 9. CDR3 sequence: CASSPRLAGTDEQFF. The CDR3 nucleotides read TGTGCCAGCAGCCCGAGACTAGCGGGTACAGATGAGCAGTTCTTC. The full variable domain, completed using reference TRBV7-3 and TRBJ2-1, is GAGVSQTPSNKVTEKGKYVELRCDPISGHTALYWYRQSLGQGPEFLIYFQGTGAADDSGLPNDRFFAVRPEGSVSTLKIQRTERGDSAVYLCASSPRLAGTDEQFFGPGTRLTVL.

This chain joins TRBV27 and TRBJ1-5, with D tentatively TRBD1 (5 bases). Trimming removed 2 bases at V and 2 bases at J, with 7 bases between. Germline CDR1 is MNHEY and CDR2 is SMNVEV (reference sequence). The CDR3 has 14 amino acids. The CDR3 protein is CASSLEGGNQPQHF. For the CDR3, the DNA is TGTGCCAGCAGTTTAGAAGGGGGCAATCAGCCCCAGCATTTT.